This T cell receptor beta chain was found in a study of brain T cells in children with intractable seizures. Repertoires were generated with immunoSEQ multiplex PCR, while TCRdb's copy carries only in-frame clones and drops some. The sample contains roughly 80,000 clones, approximately 90% of which appear only once. Sequencing was limited to surgery cases with top T cell transcript signatures in brain tissue. Concerning this clone: The antigen remains undetermined.

Study-level findings and limits: Patients' HCMV serostatus was unknown; virus specificity rests on CDR3 similarity alone.

Source: peripheral blood, taken at surgery. The clonotype comes from a girl aged 2 to 10 with Rasmussen encephalitis and intractable seizures.

The CDR3 protein is CASSLSSSARDEQFF. DNA for the CDR3: TGTGCCAGCAGCTTATCCTCTAGCGCTAGGGATGAGCAGTTCTTC. The gene calls are TRBV7-3 and TRBJ2-1; perhaps TRBD2 as D (6 bases). The CDR3 contains 15 residues. The ends were cut back, 2 bases at V and 8 bases at J, with 16 bases in the middle. Germline CDR1 and CDR2: SGHTA and FQGTGA.